Shown below are 19 T cell receptor beta chains from a single sample sequenced in a study of cytomegalovirus exposure and HLA in healthy donors. The assay was immunoSEQ multiplex PCR, and TCRdb's table has in-frame clones only and misses some. The repertoire includes about 330,000 clones, roughly 89% of them detected once, and around 0.8% sits in the top ten. Sequenced: PBMCs. All receptors derive from a woman aged 18-29 years in good health and CMV-seronegative.

This clone was recorded once. The chain employs TRBV27 and TRBJ2-7, with 9 bases aligning to TRBD1. The V segment lost 5 bases and the J segment 7 bases; nucleotides outside the gene matches: 12. The CDR3 has 15 amino acids. The V gene's germline CDR1 is MNHEY and CDR2 SMNVEV (reference sequence). CDR3 protein: CASSPRPGTGTEQYF. CDR3 sequence (DNA): TGTGCCAGCAGTCCGCGTCCCGGGACAGGGACGGAGCAGTACTTC.

V and J are TRBV4-3 and TRBJ2-1, with D possibly TRBD1 on 6 matching bases. The V and J ends lost 0 bases and 4 bases respectively, with 13 bases between them. Germline V gives CDR1 LGHNA, CDR2 YSLEER. The CDR3 is 16 residues long. CDR3: CASSQDPHREYNEQFF. The CDR3 nucleotides are TGCGCCAGCAGCCAAGATCCGCACAGGGAGTACAATGAGCAGTTCTTC.

The chain is built from TRBV7-3 and TRBJ2-7; TRBD2 agrees at 8 bases. The CDR3 is 15 amino acids. J was trimmed by 4 bases and V by 3 bases; bases with no gene match: 8. Germline V lookup: CDR1 SGHTA, CDR2 FQGTGA. The CDR3 nucleotides are TGTGCCAGCAGCTTCCGCCCGGGGGGGGATTACGAGCAGTACTTC. Amino acids: CASSFRPGGDYEQYF.

The chain couples TRBV2 to TRBJ1-1, with no clear D. Germline CDR1 is SNHLY and CDR2 is FYNNEI. The CDR3 has 11 amino acids. V was shortened by 3 bases and J by 4 bases, with 3 bases between the two germline ends. The CDR3 region has the DNA TGTGCCAGCAGTGAGGCCACTGAAGCTTTCTTT. Protein sequence: CASSEATEAFF.

The V and J genes are TRBV6-6 and TRBJ1-1; possible D gene TRBD1, 6 bases. The CDR3 length is 14 residues. Germline V gene sequence: CDR1 MNHNY, CDR2 SVGAGI (reference sequence). V lost 4 bases and J 4 bases, leaving 13 bases between the germline ends. CDR3 in amino acids: CASSSFVGGTEAFF. The CDR3 coding sequence is TGTGCCAGCAGTTCGTTTGTAGGGGGCACTGAAGCTTTCTTT.

The chain employs TRBV18 and TRBJ2-7, with a tentative D call TRBD2 (5 bases). Trimming removed 5 bases from V and 7 bases from J, with 15 bases in between. The germline gives CDR1 KGHSH, CDR2 LQKENI. This CDR3 region has 13 residues. The CDR3 nucleotides are TGTGCCAGCTCAGCGCCGTCCTCGGGGGAGCAGTACTTC. Translating gives CASSAPSSGEQYF.

This chain joins TRBV15 and TRBJ1-4; TRBD1 is a possible D gene (5 bases). Germline V CDR1 and CDR2: LNHNV, YYDKDF (reference sequence). Trimming cost V 4 bases and J 11 bases, with 20 bases left between them. The CDR3 is made up of 15 amino acids. The CDR3 region is CATSTPRGDPGKLFF. In DNA, the CDR3 is TGTGCCACCAGCACCCCTCGGGGGGACCCGGGGAAACTGTTTTTT.

The gene calls are TRBV29-1 and TRBJ1-3, with 8 bases lining up with TRBD1. V lost 6 bases and J lost 4; bases outside the gene matches: 8. CDR1 SQVTM and CDR2 ANQGSEA come from the germline V gene. There are 14 residues in the CDR3. The CDR3 DNA reads as TGCAGCGTAGACGGGACAGGCTCCGGAAACACCATATATTTT. Its protein is CSVDGTGSGNTIYF.

This chain links TRBV29-1 with TRBJ2-7; no definite D call. CDR1 and CDR2 from the germline V gene are SQVTM and ANQGSEA. Trimming stripped 8 bases from V and 4 bases from J, with 12 bases between. This CDR3 has 11 amino acids. The CDR3 loop reads CSQAELYEQYF. The CDR3 DNA sequence: TGCAGCCAGGCCGAGCTTTACGAGCAGTACTTC.

The chain links TRBV9 to TRBJ1-3; D is undetermined. Trimming took 4 bases from V and 4 from J, leaving 12 bases between them. This CDR3 is 14 amino acids long. CDR1 and CDR2 from the germline V gene are SGDLS and YYNGEE. This CDR3 reads CASSLASVGNTIYF. DNA for the CDR3: TGTGCCAGCAGCTTAGCCTCCGTAGGAAACACCATATATTTT.

This rearrangement joins TRBV4-3 to TRBJ2-7; 9 bases are a match to TRBD1. The CDR3 is 20 amino acids. V lost 0 bases and J lost 7; bases outside the gene matches: 22. The germline CDR1 and CDR2 sequences are LGHNA and YSLEER. CDR3 nucleotides: TGCGCCAGCAGCCAAGATCCTACGGGACAGGGTATGGGGCCCCCGGGAGAGCAGTACTTC. Protein sequence: CASSQDPTGQGMGPPGEQYF.

The chain employs TRBV6-5 and TRBJ2-7; possible D gene TRBD2, 7 bases. CDR3 length: 14 residues. Germline V gene lookup returns CDR1 MNHEY and CDR2 SVGAGI. The V end lost 4 bases, the J end lost 2 bases, and 12 bases lay between the germline ends. In DNA, the CDR3 is TGTGCCAGCAGTTTCGGGGGGCTGCCCTACGAGCAGTACTTC. Its translation: CASSFGGLPYEQYF.

The chain is built from TRBV29-1 and TRBJ2-7; TRBD2 aligns across 7 bases. Trimming cost V 3 bases and J 2 bases; bases outside gene matches: 4. The CDR3 totals 13 residues. Germline V gene sequence: CDR1 SQVTM, CDR2 ANQGSEA. CDR3 bases: TGCAGCGTTGAGGGCGGGAGCGCCTACGAGCAGTACTTC. It yields the protein CSVEGGSAYEQYF.

This clone has a single count. The CDR3 nucleotides read TGTGCCAGCAGCCGTGCGGGGGCGACCGGGGAGCTGTTTTTT. It encodes CASSRAGATGELFF. The V gene is TRBV13, the J gene TRBJ2-2, with D possibly matching TRBD2 (7 bases). V was clipped by 5 bases and J by 5 bases, with 12 bases between them. The CDR3 sequence is 14 residues long. Per the germline V gene, CDR1 is PRHDT and CDR2 is FYEKMQ (reference sequence).

The gene calls are TRBV27 and TRBJ2-3; maybe TRBD2 (5 bases). CDR1 and CDR2 from the germline V gene are MNHEY and SMNVEV (reference sequence). This CDR3 comprises 14 residues. V gave up 5 bases and J gave up 6 bases, with 15 bases separating them. CDR3 in amino acids: CASSPSPGLDTQYF. CDR3 nucleotides: TGTGCCAGCAGTCCCTCCCCGGGGTTGGATACGCAGTATTTT.

This chain joins TRBV5-1 and TRBJ1-2, with a weak D call TRBD1 (6 bases). Deletions cut 0 bases from V and 6 bases from J, with 9 bases between. Germline values: CDR1 SGHRS, CDR2 YFSETQ. The CDR3 has 13 amino acids. The CDR3 region is CASSLDRVDGYTF. CDR3 nucleotide sequence: TGCGCCAGCAGCTTGGACAGGGTAGATGGCTACACCTTC.

J is TRBJ1-1 and V is TRBV28; 12 nucleotides align to TRBD1. Germline V CDR1 and CDR2: MDHEN, SYDVKM. Trimming removed 5 bases from V and 5 bases from J; junction bases left unmatched: 9. CDR3 length: 16 amino acids. The CDR3 coding sequence is TGTGCCAGCAGTGAAACGGGACAGGGGGCGGGGACTGAAGCTTTCTTT. This encodes CASSETGQGAGTEAFF.

The V and J genes are TRBV27 and TRBJ2-1; possibly TRBD1 for D (6 bases). Germline CDR1 MNHEY, CDR2 SMNVEV (reference sequence). The V and J ends lost 5 bases and 6 bases respectively, with 17 bases between them. The CDR3 sequence is 15 residues long. The CDR3 is CASSPLEDSSNEQFF. DNA for the CDR3: TGTGCCAGCAGTCCCCTCGAGGACAGTAGCAATGAGCAGTTCTTC.

This chain links TRBV7-2 with TRBJ2-7, with 7 positions matching TRBD1. Germline values: CDR1 SGHTA, CDR2 FQGNSA. The ends lost 3 bases at V and 12 bases at J; junction bases unmatched: 8. CDR3 length: 12 residues. The CDR3 nucleotides read TGTGCCAGCAGCTTCTACGACAGGGTCCCGTACTTC. The encoded protein is CASSFYDRVPYF.